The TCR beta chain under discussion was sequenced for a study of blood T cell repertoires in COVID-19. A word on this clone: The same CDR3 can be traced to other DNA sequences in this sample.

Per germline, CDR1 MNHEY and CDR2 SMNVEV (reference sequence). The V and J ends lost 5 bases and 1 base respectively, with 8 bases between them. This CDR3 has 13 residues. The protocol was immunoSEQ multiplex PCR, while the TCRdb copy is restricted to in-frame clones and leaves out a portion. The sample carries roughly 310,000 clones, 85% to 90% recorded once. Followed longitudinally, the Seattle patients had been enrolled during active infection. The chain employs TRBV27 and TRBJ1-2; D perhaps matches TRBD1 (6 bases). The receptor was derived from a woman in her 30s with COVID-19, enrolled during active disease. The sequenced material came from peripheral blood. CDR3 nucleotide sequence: TGTGCCAGCAGTCCACAGGGTAACTATGGCTACACCTTC. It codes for CASSPQGNYGYTF.